This TCR beta chain was captured by sequencing in a study of cytomegalovirus exposure and HLA in healthy donors. Findings and limits, study-wide: Apparent HLA restriction characterized most CMV-associated TCR beta chains in a later analysis. Generally TCR sequences proved uncommon, though certain public TCRs appeared in numerous donors. Trimming of TCR beta V- and J-genes showed a link, identified in a later analysis, to a missense DCLRE1C variant.

Primers for the PCR totalled 60 Vbeta and 13 Jbeta. Here immunoSEQ multiplex PCR was the method, and the copy in TCRdb shows in-frame clones only, minus some. The sample holds approximately 210,000 clones. Worth noting for this clone: Its antigen remains unidentified.

With 7 bases clipped from V and 1 base from J, the junction kept 4 bases outside the gene matches. The CDR3 is 13 amino acids. The germline CDR1 and CDR2 sequences are MDHEN and SYDVKM. Sequenced: PBMCs. This chain links TRBV28 with TRBJ2-7; the match to TRBD1 covers 7 bases. The clonotype was recovered from a woman in her twenties or thirties in good health and CMV-seropositive. For the CDR3, the DNA is TGTGCCAGCAACCCGGGACAGTCCTACGAGCAGTACTTC. Protein: CASNPGQSYEQYF.